This TCR beta chain was identified in a study of blood T cell repertoires in COVID-19. Turning to the study itself: Italy, Spain and the United States were the sources of the convalescent and acute COVID-19 samples. Sources were T cells, B-cell-depleted T cells, or PBMCs; the material itself was cDNA or gDNA.

As originally analysed: Amplification of reference gene primers provided the estimated nucleated cell counts. Some clones are missing from TCRdb's copy, which holds only in-frame ones; the method was immunoSEQ multiplex PCR. V and J calls and clone size come straight from that table; D and trimming were deduced from the DNA. The table has roughly 100,000 clones, approximately 87% seen once; the top ten hold roughly 15%. The sequenced material came from peripheral blood. This receptor was identified in a man aged 45 to 65 with acute or convalescent COVID-19.

DNA of the CDR3: TGTGCCTGGAGTACCGGGACTAGCGGGGCCGGGGCCCAGTACTTC. It encodes CAWSTGTSGAGAQYF. The J gene is TRBJ2-5, the V gene TRBV30, with TRBD2 identical over 13 bases. There are 15 residues in the CDR3. The trim removed 2 bases at V and 9 bases at J, leaving 9 bases unmatched. The germline CDR1 and CDR2 sequences are GTSNPN and SVGIG (reference sequence).